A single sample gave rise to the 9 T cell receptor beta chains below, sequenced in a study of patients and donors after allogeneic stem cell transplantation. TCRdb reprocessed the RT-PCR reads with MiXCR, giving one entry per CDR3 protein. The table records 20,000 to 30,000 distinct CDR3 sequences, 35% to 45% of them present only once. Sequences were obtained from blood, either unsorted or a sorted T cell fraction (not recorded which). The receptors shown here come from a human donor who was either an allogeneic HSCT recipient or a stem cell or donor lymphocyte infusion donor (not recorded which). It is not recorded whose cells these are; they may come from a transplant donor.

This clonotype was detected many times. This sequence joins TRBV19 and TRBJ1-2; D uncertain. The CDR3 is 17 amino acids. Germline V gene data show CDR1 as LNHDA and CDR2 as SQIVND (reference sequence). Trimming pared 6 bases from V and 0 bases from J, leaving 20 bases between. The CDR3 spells CASSQGGSSNPNYGYTF. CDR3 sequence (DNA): TGTGCCAGTAGCCAAGGAGGCAGCTCTAACCCTAACTATGGCTACACCTTC.

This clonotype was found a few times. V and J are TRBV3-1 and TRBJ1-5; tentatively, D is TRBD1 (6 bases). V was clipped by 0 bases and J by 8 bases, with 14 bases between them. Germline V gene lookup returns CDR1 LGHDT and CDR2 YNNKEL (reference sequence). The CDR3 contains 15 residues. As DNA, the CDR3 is TGTGCCAGCAGCCAAGACCCCGGGGGCAGGGAGCCCCAGCATTTT. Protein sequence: CASSQDPGGREPQHF.

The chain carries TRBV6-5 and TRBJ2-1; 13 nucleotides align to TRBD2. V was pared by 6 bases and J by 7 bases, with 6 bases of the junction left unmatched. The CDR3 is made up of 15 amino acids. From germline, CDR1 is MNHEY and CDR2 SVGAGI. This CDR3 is CASRTTSGRANEQFF. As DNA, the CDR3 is TGTGCCAGCAGGACAACTAGCGGGAGGGCGAATGAGCAGTTCTTC.

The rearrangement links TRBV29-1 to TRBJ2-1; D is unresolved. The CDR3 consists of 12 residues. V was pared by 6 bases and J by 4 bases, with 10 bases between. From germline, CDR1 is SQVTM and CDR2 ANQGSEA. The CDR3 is CSVLRVYNEQFF. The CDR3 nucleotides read TGCAGCGTACTCCGGGTTTACAATGAGCAGTTCTTC.

The CDR3 region is CASSEARFPNEKLFF. CDR3 in DNA: TGTGCCAGCAGTGAAGCCCGGTTCCCTAATGAAAAACTGTTTTTT. This chain joins TRBV25-1 and TRBJ1-4; D is unclear. This CDR3 has 15 residues. CDR1 and CDR2 (germline): MGHDK, SYGVNS. Trimming cost V 2 bases and J 3 bases, with 10 bases left between them.

CDR3 DNA: TGTGCCACCAGTGATCGCCGGGCCTCGACTTACAATGAGCAGTTCTTC. It codes for CATSDRRASTYNEQFF. The chain employs TRBV24-1 and TRBJ2-1, with D uncertain. This CDR3 contains 16 residues. Per the germline V gene, CDR1 is KGHDR and CDR2 is SFDVKD. V was clipped by 3 bases and J by 4 bases, with 15 bases between them.

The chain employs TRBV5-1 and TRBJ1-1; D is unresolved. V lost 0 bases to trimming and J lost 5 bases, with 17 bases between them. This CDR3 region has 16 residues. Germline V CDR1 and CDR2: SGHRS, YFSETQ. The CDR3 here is CASSLVTPREGTEAFF. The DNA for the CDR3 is TGCGCCAGCAGCTTGGTAACCCCACGGGAGGGTACTGAAGCTTTCTTT.

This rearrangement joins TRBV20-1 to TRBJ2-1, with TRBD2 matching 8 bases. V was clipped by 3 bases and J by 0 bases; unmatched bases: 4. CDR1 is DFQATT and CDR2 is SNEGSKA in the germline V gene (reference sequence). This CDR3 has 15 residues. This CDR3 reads CSARSGSRSYNEQFF. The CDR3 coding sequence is TGCAGTGCTAGGAGCGGGAGCCGCTCCTACAATGAGCAGTTCTTC.

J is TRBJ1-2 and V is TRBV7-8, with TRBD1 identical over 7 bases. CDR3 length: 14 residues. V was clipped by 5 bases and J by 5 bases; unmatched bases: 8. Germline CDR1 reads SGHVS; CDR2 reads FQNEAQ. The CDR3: CASSLLGTEYGYTF. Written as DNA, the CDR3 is TGTGCCAGCAGCCTATTAGGGACAGAGTATGGCTACACCTTC. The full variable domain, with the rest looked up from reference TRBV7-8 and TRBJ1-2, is GAGVSQSPRYKVAKRGQDVALRCDPISGHVSLFWYQQALGQGPEFLTYFQNEAQLDKSGLPSDRFFAERPEGSVSTLKIQRTQQEDSAVYLCASSLLGTEYGYTFGSGTRLTVV.